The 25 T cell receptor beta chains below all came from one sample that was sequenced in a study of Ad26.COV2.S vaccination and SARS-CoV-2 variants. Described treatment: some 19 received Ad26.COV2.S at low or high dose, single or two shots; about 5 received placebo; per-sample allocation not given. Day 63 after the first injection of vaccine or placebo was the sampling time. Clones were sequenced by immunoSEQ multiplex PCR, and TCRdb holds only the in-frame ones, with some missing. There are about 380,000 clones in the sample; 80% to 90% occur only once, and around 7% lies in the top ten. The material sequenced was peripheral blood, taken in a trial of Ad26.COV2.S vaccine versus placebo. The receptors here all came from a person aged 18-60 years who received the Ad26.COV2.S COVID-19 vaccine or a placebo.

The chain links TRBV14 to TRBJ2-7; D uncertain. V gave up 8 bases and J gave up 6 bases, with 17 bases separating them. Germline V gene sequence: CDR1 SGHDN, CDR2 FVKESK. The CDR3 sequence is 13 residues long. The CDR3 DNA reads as TGTGCCAGCGGTTTGGTATACCGAGGCGAGCAGTACTTC. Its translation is CASGLVYRGEQYF.

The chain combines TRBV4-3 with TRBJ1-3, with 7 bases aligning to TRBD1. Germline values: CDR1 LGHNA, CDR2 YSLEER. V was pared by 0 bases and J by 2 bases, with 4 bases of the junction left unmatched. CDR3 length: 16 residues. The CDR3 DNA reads TGCGCCAGCAGCCAAGACTTGGGACAGACTGGAAACACCATATATTTT. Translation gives CASSQDLGQTGNTIYF.

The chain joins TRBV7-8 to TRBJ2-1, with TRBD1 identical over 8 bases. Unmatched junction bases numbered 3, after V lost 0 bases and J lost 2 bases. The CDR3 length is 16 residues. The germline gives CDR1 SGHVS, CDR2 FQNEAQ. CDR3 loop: CASSLAGTGAYNEQFF. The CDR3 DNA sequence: TGTGCCAGCAGCTTAGCAGGGACAGGAGCCTACAATGAGCAGTTCTTC.

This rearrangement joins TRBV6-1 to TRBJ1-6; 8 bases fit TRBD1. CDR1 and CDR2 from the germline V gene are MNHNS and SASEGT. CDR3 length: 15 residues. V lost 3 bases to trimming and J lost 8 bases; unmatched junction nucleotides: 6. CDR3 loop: CASSDPGQAYSPLHF. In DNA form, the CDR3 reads TGTGCCAGCAGTGACCCGGGACAGGCTTATTCACCCCTCCACTTT.

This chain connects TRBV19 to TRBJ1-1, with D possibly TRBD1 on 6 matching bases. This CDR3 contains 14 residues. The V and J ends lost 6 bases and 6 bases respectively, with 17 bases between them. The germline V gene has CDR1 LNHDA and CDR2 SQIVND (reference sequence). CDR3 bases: TGTGCCAGTAGCCTCGGGGGGGCCAGGGCTGAAGCTTTCTTT. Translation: CASSLGGARAEAFF.

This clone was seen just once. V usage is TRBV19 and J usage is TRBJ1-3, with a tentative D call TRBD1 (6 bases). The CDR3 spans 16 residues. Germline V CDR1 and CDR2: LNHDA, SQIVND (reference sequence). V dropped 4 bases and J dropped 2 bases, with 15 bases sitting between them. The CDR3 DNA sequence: TGTGCCAGTAGTACCACTAGCCGGGGGCCTGGAAACACCATATATTTT. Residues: CASSTTSRGPGNTIYF.

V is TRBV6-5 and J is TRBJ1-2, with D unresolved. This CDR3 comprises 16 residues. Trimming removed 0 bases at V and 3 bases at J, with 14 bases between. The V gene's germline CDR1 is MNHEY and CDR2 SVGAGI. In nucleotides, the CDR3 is TGTGCCAGCAGTTACTCCCCCCGGGGAGTTGACTATGGCTACACCTTC. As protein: CASSYSPRGVDYGYTF.

The DNA for the CDR3 is TGTGCCATCAGAGACAGCGTTAACACCGGGGAGCTGTTTTTT. It yields the protein CAIRDSVNTGELFF. The V gene is TRBV10-3, the J gene TRBJ2-2, with a tentative D call TRBD1 (5 bases). The CDR3 is made up of 14 amino acids. Looked up from germline, CDR1 is ENHRY and CDR2 is SYGVKD. Trimming took 6 bases from V and 2 from J, leaving 10 bases between them.

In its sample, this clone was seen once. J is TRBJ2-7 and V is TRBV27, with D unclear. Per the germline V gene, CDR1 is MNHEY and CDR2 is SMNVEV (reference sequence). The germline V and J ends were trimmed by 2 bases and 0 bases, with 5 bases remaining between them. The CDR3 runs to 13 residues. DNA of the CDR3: TGTGCCAGCAGTTTAGCCCTCTCCTACGAGCAGTACTTC. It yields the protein CASSLALSYEQYF.

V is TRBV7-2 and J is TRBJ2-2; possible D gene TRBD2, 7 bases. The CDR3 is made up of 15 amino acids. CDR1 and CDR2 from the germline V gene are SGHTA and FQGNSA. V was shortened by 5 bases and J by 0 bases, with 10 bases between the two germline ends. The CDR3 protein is CASSPGGPNTGELFF. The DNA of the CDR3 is TGTGCCAGCAGCCCCGGGGGGCCGAACACCGGGGAGCTGTTTTTT.

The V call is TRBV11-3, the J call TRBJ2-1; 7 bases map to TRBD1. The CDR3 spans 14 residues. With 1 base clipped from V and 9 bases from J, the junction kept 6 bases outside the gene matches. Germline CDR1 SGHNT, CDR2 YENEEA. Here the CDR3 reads CASSLAMGQLEQFF. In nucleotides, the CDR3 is TGTGCCAGCAGCTTAGCGATGGGACAGCTTGAGCAGTTCTTC.

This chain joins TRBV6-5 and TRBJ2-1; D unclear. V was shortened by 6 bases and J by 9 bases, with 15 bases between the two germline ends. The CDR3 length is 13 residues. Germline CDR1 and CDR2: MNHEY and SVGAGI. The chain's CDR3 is CASSRTEWSEQFF. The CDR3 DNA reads TGTGCCAGCAGCCGGACCGAGTGGAGTGAGCAGTTCTTC.

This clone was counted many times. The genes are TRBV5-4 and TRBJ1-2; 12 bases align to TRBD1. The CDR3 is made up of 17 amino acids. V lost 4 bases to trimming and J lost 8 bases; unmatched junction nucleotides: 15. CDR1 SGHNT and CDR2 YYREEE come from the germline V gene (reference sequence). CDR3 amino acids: CASSEGQGAGGRGGYTF. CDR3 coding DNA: TGTGCCAGCAGCGAGGGACAGGGGGCAGGTGGACGGGGCGGCTACACCTTC. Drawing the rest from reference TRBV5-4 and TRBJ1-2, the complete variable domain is ETGVTQSPTHLIKTRGQQVTLRCSSQSGHNTVSWYQQALGQGPQFIFQYYREEENGRGNFPPRFSGLQFPNYSSELNVNALELDDSALYLCASSEGQGAGGRGGYTFGSGTRLTVV.

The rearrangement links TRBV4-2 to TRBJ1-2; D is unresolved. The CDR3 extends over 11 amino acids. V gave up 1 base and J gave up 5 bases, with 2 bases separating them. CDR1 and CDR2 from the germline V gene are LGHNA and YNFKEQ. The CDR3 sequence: CASSQGYGYTF. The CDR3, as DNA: TGTGCCAGCAGCCAAGGTTATGGCTACACCTTC.

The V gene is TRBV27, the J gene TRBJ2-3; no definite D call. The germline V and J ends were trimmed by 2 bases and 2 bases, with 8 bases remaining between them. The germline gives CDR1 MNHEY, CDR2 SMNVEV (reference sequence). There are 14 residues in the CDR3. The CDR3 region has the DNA TGTGCCAGCAGTTTAAAGGCATCCACAGATACGCAGTATTTT. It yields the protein CASSLKASTDTQYF.

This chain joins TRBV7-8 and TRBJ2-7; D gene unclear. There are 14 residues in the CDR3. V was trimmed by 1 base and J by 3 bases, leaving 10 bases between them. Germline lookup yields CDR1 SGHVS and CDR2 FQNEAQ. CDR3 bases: TGTGCCAGCAGCTTAGGGACGGTTAACTACGAGCAGTACTTC. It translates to CASSLGTVNYEQYF. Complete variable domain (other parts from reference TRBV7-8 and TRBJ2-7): GAGVSQSPRYKVAKRGQDVALRCDPISGHVSLFWYQQALGQGPEFLTYFQNEAQLDKSGLPSDRFFAERPEGSVSTLKIQRTQQEDSAVYLCASSLGTVNYEQYFGPGTRLTVT.

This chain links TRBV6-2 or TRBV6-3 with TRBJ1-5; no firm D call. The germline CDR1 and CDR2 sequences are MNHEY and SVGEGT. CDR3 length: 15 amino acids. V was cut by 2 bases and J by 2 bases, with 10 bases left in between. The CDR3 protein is CASSYEARGNQPQHF. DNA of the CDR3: TGTGCCAGCAGTTACGAGGCCCGGGGCAATCAGCCCCAGCATTTT.

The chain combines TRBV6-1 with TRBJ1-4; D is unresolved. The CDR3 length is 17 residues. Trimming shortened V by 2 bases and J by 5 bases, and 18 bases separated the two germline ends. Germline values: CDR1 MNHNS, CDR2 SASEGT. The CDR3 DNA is TGTGCCAGCAGTGAATGGGTGGTGAGCGATGGGAATGAAAAACTGTTTTTT. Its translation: CASSEWVVSDGNEKLFF.

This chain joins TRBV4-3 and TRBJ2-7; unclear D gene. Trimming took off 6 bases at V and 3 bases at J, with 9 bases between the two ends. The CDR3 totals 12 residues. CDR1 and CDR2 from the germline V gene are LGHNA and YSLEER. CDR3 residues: CASSMRSYEQYF. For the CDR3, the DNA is TGCGCCAGCAGTATGAGGAGCTACGAGCAGTACTTC.

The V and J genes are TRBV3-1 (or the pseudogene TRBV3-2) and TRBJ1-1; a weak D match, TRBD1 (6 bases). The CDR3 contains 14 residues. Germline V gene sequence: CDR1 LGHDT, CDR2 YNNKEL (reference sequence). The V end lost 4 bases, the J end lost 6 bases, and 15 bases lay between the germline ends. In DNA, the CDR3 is TGTGCCAGCAGCCCGTGGGGGGCGAGGTCTGAAGCTTTCTTT. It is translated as CASSPWGARSEAFF.

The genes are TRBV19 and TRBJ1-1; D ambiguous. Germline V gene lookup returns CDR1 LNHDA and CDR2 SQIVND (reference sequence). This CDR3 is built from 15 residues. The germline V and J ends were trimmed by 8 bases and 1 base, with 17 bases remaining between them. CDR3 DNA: TGTGCCAGTTCCTTAACGGGGAATGCGAACACTGAAGCTTTCTTT. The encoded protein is CASSLTGNANTEAFF.

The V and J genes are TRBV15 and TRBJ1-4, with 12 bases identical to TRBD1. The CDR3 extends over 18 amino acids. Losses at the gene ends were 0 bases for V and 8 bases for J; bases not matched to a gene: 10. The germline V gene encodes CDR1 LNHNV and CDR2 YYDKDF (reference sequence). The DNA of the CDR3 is TGTGCCACCAGCAGAGAATCCCGGGACAGGGGGCTCGGGGAAAAACTGTTTTTT. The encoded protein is CATSRESRDRGLGEKLFF. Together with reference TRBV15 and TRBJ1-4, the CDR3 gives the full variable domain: DAMVIQNPRYQVTQFGKPVTLSCSQTLNHNVMYWYQQKSSQAPKLLFHYYDKDFNNEADTPDNFQSRRPNTSFCFLDIRSPGLGDTAMYLCATSRESRDRGLGEKLFFGSGTQLSVL.

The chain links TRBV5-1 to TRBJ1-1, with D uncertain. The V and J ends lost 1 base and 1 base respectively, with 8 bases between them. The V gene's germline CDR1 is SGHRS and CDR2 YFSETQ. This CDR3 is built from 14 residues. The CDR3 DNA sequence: TGCGCCAGCAGCTTGTTATATAGGAACACTGAAGCTTTCTTT. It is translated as CASSLLYRNTEAFF.

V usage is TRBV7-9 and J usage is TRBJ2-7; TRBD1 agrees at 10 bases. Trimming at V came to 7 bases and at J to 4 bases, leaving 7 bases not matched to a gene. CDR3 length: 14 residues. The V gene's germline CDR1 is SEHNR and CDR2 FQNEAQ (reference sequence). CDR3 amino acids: CASISGQGVYEQYF. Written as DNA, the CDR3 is TGTGCCAGCATCTCAGGACAGGGGGTGTACGAGCAGTACTTC.

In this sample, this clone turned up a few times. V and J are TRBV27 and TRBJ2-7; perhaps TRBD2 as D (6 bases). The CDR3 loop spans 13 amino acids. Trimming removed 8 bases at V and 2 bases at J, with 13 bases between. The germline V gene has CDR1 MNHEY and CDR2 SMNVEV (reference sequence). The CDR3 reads CASSLALAYEQYF. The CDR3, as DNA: TGTGCCAGCTCTCTAGCGCTGGCCTACGAGCAGTACTTC.